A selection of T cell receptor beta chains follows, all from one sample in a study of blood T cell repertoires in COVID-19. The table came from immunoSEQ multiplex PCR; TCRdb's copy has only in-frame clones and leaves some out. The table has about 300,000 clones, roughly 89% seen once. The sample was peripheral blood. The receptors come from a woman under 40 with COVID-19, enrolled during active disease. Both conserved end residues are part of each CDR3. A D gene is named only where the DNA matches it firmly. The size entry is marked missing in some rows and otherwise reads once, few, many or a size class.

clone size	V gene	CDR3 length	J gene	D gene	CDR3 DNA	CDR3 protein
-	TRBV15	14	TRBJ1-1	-	TGTGCCACCAGCAGTCTCGCGGGGGGCACTGAAGCTTTCTTT	CATSSLAGGTEAFF
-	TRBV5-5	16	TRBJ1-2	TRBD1	TGTGCCAGCAGGGAGGACAGGGGGCGGACTAACTATGGCTACACCTTC	CASREDRGRTNYGYTF
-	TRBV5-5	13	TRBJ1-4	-	TGTGCCAGCAGCTTGGCCTTTCGTGAAAAACTGTTTTTT	CASSLAFREKLFF
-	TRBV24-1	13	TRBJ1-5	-	TGTGCCACCAGTGACAGGGTGTCTCAGCCCCAGCATTTT	CATSDRVSQPQHF
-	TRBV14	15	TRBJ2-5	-	TGTGCCAGCAGCCAAGCCACAGGGTTTCAAGAGACCCAGTACTTC	CASSQATGFQETQYF
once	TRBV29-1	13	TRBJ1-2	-	TGCAGCGTTGAAGGAGGGATGGGGTATGGCTACACCTTC	CSVEGGMGYGYTF
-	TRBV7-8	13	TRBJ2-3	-	TGTGCCAGCAGCCCTCGAGGCACAGATACGCAGTATTTT	CASSPRGTDTQYF
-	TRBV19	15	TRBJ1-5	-	TGTGCCAGTAGTATAGGAGAAGGGGCTGCCCAGCCCCAGCATTTT	CASSIGEGAAQPQHF
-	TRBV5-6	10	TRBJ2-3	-	TGTGCCAGTGGGGCGAATACGCAGTATTTT	CASGANTQYF
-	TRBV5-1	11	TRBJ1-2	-	TGCGCCACATCCGGGGGCTATGGCTACACCTTC	CATSGGYGYTF
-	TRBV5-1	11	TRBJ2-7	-	TGCGCCAGCAGCTACGGCGGCGAGCAGTACTTC	CASSYGGEQYF
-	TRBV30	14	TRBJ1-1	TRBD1	TGTGCCTGGGACAGGGGACCGACGAACACTGAAGCTTTCTTT	CAWDRGPTNTEAFF
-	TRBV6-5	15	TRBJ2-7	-	TGTGCCAGCTCCATTATGGGCGTGGCGTCCTACGAGCAGTACTTC	CASSIMGVASYEQYF
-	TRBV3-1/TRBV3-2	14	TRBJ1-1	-	TGTGCCAGCAGCACCTACAGGGAAGACACTGAAGCTTTCTTT	CASSTYREDTEAFF
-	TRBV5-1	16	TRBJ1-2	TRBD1	TGCGCCAGCAGCTTCGGTCGGACAGGCCTCTCCTATGGCTACACCTTC	CASSFGRTGLSYGYTF